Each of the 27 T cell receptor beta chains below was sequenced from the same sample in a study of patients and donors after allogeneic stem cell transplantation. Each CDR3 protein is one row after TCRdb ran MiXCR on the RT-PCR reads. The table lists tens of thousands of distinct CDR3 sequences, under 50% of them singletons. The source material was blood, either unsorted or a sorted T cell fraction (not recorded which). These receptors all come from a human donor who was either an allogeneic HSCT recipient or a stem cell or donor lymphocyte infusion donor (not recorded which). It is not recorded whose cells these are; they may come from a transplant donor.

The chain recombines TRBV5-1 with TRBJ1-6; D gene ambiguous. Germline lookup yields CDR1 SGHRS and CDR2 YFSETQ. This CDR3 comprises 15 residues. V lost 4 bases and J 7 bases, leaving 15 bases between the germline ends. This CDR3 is CASSPSGDRNSPLHF. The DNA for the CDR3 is TGCGCCAGCAGCCCCTCTGGGGATAGAAATTCACCCCTCCACTTT.

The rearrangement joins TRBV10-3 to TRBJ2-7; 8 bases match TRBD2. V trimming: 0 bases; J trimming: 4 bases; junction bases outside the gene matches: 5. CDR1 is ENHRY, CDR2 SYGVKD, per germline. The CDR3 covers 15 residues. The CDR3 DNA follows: TGTGCCATCAGTGAGTCGTTACGGGAGGGATACGAGCAGTACTTC. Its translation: CAISESLREGYEQYF.

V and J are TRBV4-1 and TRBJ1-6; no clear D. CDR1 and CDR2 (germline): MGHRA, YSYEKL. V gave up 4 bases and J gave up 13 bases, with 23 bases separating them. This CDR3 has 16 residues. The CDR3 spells CASSPNLLLRERPLHF. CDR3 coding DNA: TGCGCCAGCAGCCCAAACCTCCTATTAAGGGAGCGGCCCCTCCACTTT.

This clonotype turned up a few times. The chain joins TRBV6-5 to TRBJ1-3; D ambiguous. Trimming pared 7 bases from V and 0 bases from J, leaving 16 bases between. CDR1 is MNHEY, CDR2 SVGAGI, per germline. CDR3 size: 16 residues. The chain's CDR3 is CASIPRSPSSGNTIYF. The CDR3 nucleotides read TGTGCCAGCATTCCACGAAGCCCGAGCTCTGGAAACACCATATATTTT.

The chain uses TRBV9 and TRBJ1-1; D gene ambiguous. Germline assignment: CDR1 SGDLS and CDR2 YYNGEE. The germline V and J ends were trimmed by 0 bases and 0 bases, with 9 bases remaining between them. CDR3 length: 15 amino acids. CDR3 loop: CASSVAARLNTEAFF. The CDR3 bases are TGTGCCAGCAGCGTAGCGGCGCGTCTGAACACTGAAGCTTTCTTT.

In DNA form, the CDR3 reads TGCAGTGTGCAGGTTCGAGCCATGAACACTGAAGCTTTCTTT. It specifies CSVQVRAMNTEAFF. This rearrangement joins TRBV20-1 to TRBJ1-1; D call uncertain. CDR3 length equals 14 residues. V dropped 7 bases and J dropped 0 bases, with 15 bases sitting between them. Germline loops: CDR1 DFQATT, CDR2 SNEGSKA (reference sequence).

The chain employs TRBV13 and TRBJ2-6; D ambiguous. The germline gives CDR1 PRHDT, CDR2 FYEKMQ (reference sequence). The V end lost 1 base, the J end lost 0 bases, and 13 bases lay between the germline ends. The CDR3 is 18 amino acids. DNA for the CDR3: TGTGCCAGCAGCTTAGCATGGACGGATGTCTCTGGGGCCAACGTCCTGACTTTC. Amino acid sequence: CASSLAWTDVSGANVLTF.

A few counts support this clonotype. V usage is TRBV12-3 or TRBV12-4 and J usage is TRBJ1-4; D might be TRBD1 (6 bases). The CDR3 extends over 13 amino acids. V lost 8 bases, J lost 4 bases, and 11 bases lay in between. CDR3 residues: CASEDSINEKLFF. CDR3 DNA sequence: TGTGCCAGCGAGGACAGCATTAATGAAAAACTGTTTTTT.

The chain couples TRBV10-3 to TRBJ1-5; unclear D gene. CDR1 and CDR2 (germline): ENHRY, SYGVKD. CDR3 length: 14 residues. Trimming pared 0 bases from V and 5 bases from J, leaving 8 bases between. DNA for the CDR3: TGTGCCATCAGTGAGTCGATGTGGGATCAGCCCCAGCATTTT. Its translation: CAISESMWDQPQHF.

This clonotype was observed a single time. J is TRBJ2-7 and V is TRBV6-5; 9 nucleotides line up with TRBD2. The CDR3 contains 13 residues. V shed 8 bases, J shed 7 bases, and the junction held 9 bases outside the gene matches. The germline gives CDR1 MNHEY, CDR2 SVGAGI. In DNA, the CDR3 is TGTGCCAGCCGACTAGCGGACCTACGAGAGCAGTACTTC. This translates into CASRLADLREQYF.

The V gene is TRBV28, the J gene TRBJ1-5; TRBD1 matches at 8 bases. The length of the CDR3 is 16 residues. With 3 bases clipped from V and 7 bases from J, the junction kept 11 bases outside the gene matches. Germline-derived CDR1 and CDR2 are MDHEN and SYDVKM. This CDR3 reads CASSFSDRERGQPQHF. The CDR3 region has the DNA TGTGCCAGCAGTTTCTCGGACAGGGAAAGGGGCCAGCCCCAGCATTTT.

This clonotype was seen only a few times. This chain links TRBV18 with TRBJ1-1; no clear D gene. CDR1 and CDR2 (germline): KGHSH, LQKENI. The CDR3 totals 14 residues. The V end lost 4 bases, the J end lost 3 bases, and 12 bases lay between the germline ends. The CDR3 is CASSREESHTEAFF. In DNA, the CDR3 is TGTGCCAGCTCACGGGAAGAGAGCCACACTGAAGCTTTCTTT.

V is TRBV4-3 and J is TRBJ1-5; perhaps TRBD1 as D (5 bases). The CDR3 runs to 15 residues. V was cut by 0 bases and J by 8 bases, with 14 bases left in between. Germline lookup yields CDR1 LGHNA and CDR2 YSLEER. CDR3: CASSQEALRGEPQHF. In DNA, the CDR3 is TGCGCCAGCAGCCAAGAGGCCCTAAGGGGAGAGCCCCAGCATTTT.

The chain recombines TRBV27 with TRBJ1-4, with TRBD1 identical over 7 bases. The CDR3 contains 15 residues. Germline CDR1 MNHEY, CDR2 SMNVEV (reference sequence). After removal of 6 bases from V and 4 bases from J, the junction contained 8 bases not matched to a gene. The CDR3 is CASSLDRAGNEKLFF. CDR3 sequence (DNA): TGTGCCAGCAGCCTAGACAGGGCGGGTAATGAAAAACTGTTTTTT.

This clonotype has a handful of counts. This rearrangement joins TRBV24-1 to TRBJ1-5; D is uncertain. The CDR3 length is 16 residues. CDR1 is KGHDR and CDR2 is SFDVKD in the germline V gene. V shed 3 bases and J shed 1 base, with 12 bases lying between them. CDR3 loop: CATSDAQLGSNQPQHF. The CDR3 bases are TGTGCCACCAGTGATGCCCAGCTGGGGAGCAATCAGCCCCAGCATTTT.

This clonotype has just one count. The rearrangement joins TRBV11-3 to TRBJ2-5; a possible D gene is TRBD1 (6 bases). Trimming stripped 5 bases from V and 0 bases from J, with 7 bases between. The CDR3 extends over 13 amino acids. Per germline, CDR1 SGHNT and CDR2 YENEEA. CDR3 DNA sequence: TGTGCCAGCAGCCACAGGGACCAAGAGACCCAGTACTTC. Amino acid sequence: CASSHRDQETQYF.

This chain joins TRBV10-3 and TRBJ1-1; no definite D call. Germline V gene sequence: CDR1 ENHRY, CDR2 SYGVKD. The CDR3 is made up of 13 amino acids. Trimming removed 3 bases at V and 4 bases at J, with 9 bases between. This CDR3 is CAISDRFGTEAFF. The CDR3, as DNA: TGTGCCATCAGTGACAGGTTCGGCACTGAAGCTTTCTTT.

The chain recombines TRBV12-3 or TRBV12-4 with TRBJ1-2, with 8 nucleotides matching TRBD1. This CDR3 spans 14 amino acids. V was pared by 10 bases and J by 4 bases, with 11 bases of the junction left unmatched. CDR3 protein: CAILNLDRGYGYTF. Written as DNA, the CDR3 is TGTGCCATCCTAAACCTCGACAGGGGCTATGGCTACACCTTC.

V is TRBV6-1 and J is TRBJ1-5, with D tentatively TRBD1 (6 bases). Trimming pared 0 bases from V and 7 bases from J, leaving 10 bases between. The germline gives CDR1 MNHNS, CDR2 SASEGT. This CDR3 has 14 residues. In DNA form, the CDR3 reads TGTGCCAGCAGTGAAGCAGGGGGACGACAGCCCCAGCATTTT. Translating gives CASSEAGGRQPQHF.

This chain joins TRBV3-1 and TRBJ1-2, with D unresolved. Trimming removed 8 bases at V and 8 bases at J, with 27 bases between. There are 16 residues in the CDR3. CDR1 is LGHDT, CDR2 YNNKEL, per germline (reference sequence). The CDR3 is CASASESYSSQEGYTF. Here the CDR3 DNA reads TGTGCCAGCGCCTCGGAGAGCTACAGTAGCCAGGAGGGCTACACCTTC. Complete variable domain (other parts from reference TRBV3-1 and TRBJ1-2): DTAVSQTPKYLVTQMGNDKSIKCEQNLGHDTMYWYKQDSKKFLKIMFSYNNKELIINETVPNRFSPKSPDKAHLNLHINSLELGDSAVYFCASASESYSSQEGYTFGSGTRLTVV.

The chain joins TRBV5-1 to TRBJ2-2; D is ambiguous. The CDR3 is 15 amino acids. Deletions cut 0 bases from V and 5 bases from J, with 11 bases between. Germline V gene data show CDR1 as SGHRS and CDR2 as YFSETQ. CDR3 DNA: TGCGCCAGCAGCTTGGAAGCAGCCCGAACCGGGGAGCTGTTTTTT. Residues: CASSLEAARTGELFF.

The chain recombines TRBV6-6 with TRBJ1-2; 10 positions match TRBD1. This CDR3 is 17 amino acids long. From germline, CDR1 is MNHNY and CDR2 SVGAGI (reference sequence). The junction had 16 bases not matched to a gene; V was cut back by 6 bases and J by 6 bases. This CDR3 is CASSYVATGGQEDGYTF. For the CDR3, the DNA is TGTGCCAGCAGCTACGTTGCGACAGGGGGCCAGGAAGATGGCTACACCTTC.

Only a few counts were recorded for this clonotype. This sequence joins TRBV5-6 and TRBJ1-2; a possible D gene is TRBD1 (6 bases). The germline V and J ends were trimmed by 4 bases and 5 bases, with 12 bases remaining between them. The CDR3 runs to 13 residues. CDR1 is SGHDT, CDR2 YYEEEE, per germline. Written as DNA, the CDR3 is TGTGCCAGCAGCACAACAGGGAGGTATGGCTACACCTTC. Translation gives CASSTTGRYGYTF.

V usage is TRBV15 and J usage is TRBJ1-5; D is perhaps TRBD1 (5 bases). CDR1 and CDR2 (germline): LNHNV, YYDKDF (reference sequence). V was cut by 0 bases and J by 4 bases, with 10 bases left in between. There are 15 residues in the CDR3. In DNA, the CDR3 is TGTGCCACCAGCAGAGATATCGGGGGAAATCAGCCCCAGCATTTT. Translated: CATSRDIGGNQPQHF.

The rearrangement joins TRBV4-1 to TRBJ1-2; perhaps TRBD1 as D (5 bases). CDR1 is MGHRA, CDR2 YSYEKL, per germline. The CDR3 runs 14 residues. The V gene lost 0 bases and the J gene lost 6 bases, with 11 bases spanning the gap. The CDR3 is CASSQDVRVDGYTF. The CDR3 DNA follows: TGCGCCAGCAGCCAAGACGTCAGGGTAGATGGCTACACCTTC.

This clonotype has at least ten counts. CDR3 in amino acids: CASQRVSGNTIYF. The CDR3 nucleotides read TGTGCCAGCCAACGGGTCTCTGGAAACACCATATATTTT. V is TRBV6-5 and J is TRBJ1-3; D gene uncertain. V gave up 8 bases and J gave up 0 bases, with 8 bases separating them. CDR3 size: 13 residues. Germline V CDR1 and CDR2: MNHEY, SVGAGI.

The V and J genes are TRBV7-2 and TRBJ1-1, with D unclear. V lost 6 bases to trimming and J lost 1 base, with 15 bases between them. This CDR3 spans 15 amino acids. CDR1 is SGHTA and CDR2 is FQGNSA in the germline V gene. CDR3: CASRERLAQNTEAFF. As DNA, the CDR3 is TGTGCCAGCAGGGAACGCCTGGCTCAGAACACTGAAGCTTTCTTT.